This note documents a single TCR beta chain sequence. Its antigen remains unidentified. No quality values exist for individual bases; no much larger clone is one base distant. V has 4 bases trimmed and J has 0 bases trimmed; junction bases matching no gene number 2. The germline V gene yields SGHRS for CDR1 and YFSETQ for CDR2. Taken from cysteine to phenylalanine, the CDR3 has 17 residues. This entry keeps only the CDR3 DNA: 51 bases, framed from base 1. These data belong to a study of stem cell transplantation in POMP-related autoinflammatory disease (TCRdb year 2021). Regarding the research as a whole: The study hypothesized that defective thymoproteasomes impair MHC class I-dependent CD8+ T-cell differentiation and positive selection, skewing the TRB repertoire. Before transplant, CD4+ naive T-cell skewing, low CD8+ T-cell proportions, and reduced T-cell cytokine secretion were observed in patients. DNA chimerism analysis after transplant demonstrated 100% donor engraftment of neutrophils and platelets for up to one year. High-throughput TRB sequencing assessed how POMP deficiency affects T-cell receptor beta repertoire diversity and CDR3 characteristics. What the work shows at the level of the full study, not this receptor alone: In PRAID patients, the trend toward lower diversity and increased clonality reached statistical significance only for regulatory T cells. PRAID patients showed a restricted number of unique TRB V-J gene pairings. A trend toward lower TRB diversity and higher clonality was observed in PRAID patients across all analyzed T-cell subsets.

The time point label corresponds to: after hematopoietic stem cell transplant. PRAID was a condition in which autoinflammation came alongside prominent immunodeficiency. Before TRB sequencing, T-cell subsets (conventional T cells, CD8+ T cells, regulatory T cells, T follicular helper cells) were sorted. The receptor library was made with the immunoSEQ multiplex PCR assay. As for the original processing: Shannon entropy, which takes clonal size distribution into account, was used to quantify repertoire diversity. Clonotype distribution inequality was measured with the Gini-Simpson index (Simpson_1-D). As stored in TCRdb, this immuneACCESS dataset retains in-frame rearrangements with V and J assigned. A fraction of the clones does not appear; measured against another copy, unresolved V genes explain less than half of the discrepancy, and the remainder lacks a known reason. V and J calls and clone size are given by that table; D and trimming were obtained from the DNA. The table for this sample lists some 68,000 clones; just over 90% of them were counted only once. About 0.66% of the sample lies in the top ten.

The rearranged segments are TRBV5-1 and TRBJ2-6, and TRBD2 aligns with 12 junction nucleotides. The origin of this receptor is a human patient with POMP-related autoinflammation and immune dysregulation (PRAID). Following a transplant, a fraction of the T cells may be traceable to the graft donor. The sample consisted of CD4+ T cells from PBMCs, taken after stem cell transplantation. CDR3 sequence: CASSRTSGNSGANVLTF. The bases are TGCGCCAGCAGCCGGACTAGCGGGAACTCTGGGGCCAACGTCCTGACTTTC. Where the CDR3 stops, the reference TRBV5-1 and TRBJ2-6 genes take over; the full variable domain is KAGVTQTPRYLIKTRGQQVTLSCSPISGHRSVSWYQQTPGQGLQFLFEYFSETQRNKGNFPGRFSGRQFSNSRSEMNVSTLELGDSALYLCASSRTSGNSGANVLTFGAGSRLTVL.